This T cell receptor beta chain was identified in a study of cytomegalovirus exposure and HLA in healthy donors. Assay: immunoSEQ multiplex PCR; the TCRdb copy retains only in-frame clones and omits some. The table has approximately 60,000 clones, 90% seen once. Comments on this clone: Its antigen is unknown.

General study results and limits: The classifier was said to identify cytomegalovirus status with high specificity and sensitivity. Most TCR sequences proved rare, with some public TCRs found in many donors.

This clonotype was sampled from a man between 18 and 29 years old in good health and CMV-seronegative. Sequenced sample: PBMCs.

CDR3 DNA sequence: TGTGCCAGCAGGGGGGGAGGCACGAACACCGGGGAGCTGTTTTTT. Translated: CASRGGGTNTGELFF. The chain couples TRBV7-9 to TRBJ2-2; D may be TRBD2 (6 bases). Germline lookup yields CDR1 SEHNR and CDR2 FQNEAQ (reference sequence). This CDR3 contains 15 residues. V lost 6 bases and J 0 bases, leaving 11 bases between the germline ends.